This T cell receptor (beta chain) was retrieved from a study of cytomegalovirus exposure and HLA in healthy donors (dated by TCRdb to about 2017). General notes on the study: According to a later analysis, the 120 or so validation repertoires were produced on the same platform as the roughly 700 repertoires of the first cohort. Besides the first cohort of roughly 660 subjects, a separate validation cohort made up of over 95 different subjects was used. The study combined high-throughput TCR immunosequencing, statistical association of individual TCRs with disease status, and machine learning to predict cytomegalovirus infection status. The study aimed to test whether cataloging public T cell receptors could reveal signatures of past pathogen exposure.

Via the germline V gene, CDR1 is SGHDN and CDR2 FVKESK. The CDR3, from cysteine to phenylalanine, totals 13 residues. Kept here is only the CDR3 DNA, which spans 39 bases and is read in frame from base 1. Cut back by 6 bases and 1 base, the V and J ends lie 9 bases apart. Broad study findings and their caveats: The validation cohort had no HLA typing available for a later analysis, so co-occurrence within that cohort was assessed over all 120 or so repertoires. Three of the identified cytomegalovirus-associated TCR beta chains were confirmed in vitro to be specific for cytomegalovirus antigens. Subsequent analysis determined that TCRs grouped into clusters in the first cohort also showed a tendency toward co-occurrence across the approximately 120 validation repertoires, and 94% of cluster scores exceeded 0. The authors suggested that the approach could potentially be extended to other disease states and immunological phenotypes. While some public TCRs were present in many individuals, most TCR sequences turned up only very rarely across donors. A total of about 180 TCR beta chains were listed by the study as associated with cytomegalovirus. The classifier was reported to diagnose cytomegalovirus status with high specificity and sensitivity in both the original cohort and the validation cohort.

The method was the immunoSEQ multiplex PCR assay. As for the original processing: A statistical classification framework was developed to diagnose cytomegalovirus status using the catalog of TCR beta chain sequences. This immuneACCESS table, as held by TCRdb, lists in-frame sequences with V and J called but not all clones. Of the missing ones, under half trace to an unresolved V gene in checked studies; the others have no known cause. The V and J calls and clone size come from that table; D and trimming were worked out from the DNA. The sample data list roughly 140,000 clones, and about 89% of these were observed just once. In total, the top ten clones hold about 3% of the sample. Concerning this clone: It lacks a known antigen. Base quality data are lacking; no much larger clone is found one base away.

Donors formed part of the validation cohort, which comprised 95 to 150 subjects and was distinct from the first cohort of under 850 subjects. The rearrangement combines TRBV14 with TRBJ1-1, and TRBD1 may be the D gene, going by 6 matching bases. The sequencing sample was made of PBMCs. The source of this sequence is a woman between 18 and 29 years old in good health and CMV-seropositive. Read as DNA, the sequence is TGTGCCAGCAGACCGACAGGGAACACTGAAGCTTTCTTT. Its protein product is CASRPTGNTEAFF.